This T cell receptor beta chain is from a study of human T cells and chemical hapten exposure. Germline lookup yields CDR1 MDHEN and CDR2 SYDVKM. The length of the CDR3 is 12 residues. The time point: pre-sensitization, week 0. Treatment indicated: therapeutic diphenylcyclopropenone sensitization with weekly scalp DPC. TCRdb called the RACE reads again in MiXCR, with one record for every CDR3 protein. The sample carries about 110,000 distinct CDR3 sequences, approximately 12% recorded once. This clonotype has only a few counts. A much bigger clone sits one base away, suggesting this may be a read error.

This sequence joins TRBV28 and TRBJ1-5; D uncertain. This TCR derives from a woman aged 50 to 60 with alopecia areata. Some clones in this sample may be carry-over from other donors' samples. Sequences were derived from whole blood, sampled in connection with sensitization to the hapten diphenylcyclopropenone (DPC). The chain's CDR3 is CASSFSYQPQHF. CDR3 DNA sequence: TGTGCCAGCAGTTTTAGCTATCAGCCCCAGCATTTT.